One and the same sample provided the 19 T cell receptor beta chains below, sequenced in a study of cytomegalovirus exposure and HLA in healthy donors. Clones were sequenced by immunoSEQ multiplex PCR, and TCRdb holds only the in-frame ones, with some missing. This table has a few hundred thousand clones, approximately 90% appearing once. The sample consisted of PBMCs. The receptors were sampled from a woman between 18 and 30 years old in good health and CMV-seronegative.

The V and J genes are TRBV6-6 and TRBJ1-4; no reliable D call. The germline V gene has CDR1 MNHNY and CDR2 SVGAGI (reference sequence). Between the trimmed V and J ends, which lost 0 bases and 8 bases, there was a span of 7 bases. The CDR3 contains 13 residues. The CDR3 spells CASSYSHEEKLFF. CDR3 sequence (DNA): TGTGCCAGCAGTTACTCGCACGAGGAAAAACTGTTTTTT.

V is TRBV28 and J is TRBJ1-1; D gene uncertain. There are 14 residues in the CDR3. The V end lost 1 base, the J end lost 3 bases, and 9 bases lay between the germline ends. Per germline, CDR1 MDHEN and CDR2 SYDVKM. For the CDR3, the DNA is TGTGCCAGCAGTTTATCCAGGAGGGACACTGAAGCTTTCTTT. Amino acid sequence: CASSLSRRDTEAFF.

The genes are TRBV29-1 and TRBJ1-1; TRBD1 matches 12 bases. This CDR3 is 15 amino acids long. Germline lookup yields CDR1 SQVTM and CDR2 ANQGSEA. The V gene end was trimmed by 3 bases and the J gene end by 5 bases; junction bases not matched to a gene: 7. CDR3 nucleotide sequence: TGCAGCGTTGAGCCCCGGGACAGGGGGCTTACTGAAGCTTTCTTT. Protein product: CSVEPRDRGLTEAFF.

CDR3 amino acids: CASSQGTAARYGYTF. The CDR3 DNA reads TGCGCCAGCAGCCAAGGGACAGCCGCTCGCTATGGCTACACCTTC. V is TRBV4-1 and J is TRBJ1-2, with D possibly matching TRBD1 (6 bases). V dropped 1 base and J dropped 4 bases, with 13 bases sitting between them. CDR3 length equals 15 residues. The germline V gene has CDR1 MGHRA and CDR2 YSYEKL.

CDR3 in DNA: TGTGCCAGTAGTATAGGGGCCCTAGGAGGCGAGCAGTACTTC. This codes for CASSIGALGGEQYF. The chain links TRBV19 to TRBJ2-7; maybe TRBD2 (5 bases). CDR3 length equals 14 residues. V was pared by 1 base and J by 6 bases, with 13 bases between. Germline V gene sequence: CDR1 LNHDA, CDR2 SQIVND (reference sequence).

The rearrangement joins TRBV2 to TRBJ2-1, with a tentative D call TRBD2 (6 bases). Germline CDR1 and CDR2: SNHLY and FYNNEI. The CDR3 loop spans 14 amino acids. V was pared by 7 bases and J by 7 bases, with 17 bases between. DNA for the CDR3: TGTGCCAGCATACGGTCCGGGAGCGGTAATGAGCAGTTCTTC. The encoded protein is CASIRSGSGNEQFF. The full variable domain, with the rest looked up from reference TRBV2 and TRBJ2-1, is EPEVTQTPSHQVTQMGQEVILRCVPISNHLYFYWYRQILGQKVEFLVSFYNNEISEKSEIFDDQFSVERPDGSNFTLKIRSTKLEDSAMYFCASIRSGSGNEQFFGPGTRLTVL.

Details on this clone: The junction and the germline gene differ at one end; a read error may be behind it. The chain combines TRBV7-3 with TRBJ2-1; TRBD1 matches 12 bases. Germline values: CDR1 SGHTA, CDR2 FQGTGA. The CDR3 contains 13 residues. The CDR3 DNA reads as TGTGCCAGCAGCGACCGGGACAGGGGGCAGAGGGTCTTC. As protein: CASSDRDRGQRVF.

The chain combines TRBV4-2 with TRBJ2-5; 13 bases fit TRBD2. The V gene's germline CDR1 is LGHNA and CDR2 YNFKEQ. There are 19 residues in the CDR3. V trimming: 0 bases; J trimming: 6 bases; junction bases outside the gene matches: 13. The DNA for the CDR3 is TGTGCCAGCAGCCAAGATGCCTGGACTAGCGGGAGAGTGGGGAAGACCCAGTACTTC. Amino acids: CASSQDAWTSGRVGKTQYF.

The rearrangement joins TRBV28 to TRBJ1-3; 7 bases align to TRBD1. CDR1 and CDR2 from the germline V gene are MDHEN and SYDVKM. After removal of 6 bases from V and 7 bases from J, the junction contained 9 bases not matched to a gene. The CDR3 runs to 14 residues. In nucleotides, the CDR3 is TGTGCCAGCAGACGAGGACAGGCATCCAACACCATATATTTT. Translation gives CASRRGQASNTIYF.

The gene calls are TRBV11-2 and TRBJ2-7; 8 bases are shared with TRBD2. CDR3 length: 13 residues. J gave up 2 bases and V 5 bases, and 2 bases lay outside the gene matches. Germline CDR1 and CDR2: SGHAT and FQNNGV. Here the CDR3 DNA reads TGTGCCAGCAGCGTAGCGGGGACCTACGAGCAGTACTTC. Protein product: CASSVAGTYEQYF.

This clone was found once. The chain employs TRBV7-2 and TRBJ1-5, with a weak D call TRBD1 (6 bases). The V and J ends lost 0 bases and 5 bases respectively, with 14 bases between them. The CDR3 is 16 amino acids. The germline gives CDR1 SGHTA, CDR2 FQGNSA. CDR3 sequence (DNA): TGTGCCAGCAGCTTAGCTGGGCAGGGGAGTTATCAGCCCCAGCATTTT. Protein product: CASSLAGQGSYQPQHF.

The gene calls are TRBV2 and TRBJ1-4, with 9 bases fitting TRBD1. This CDR3 is 14 amino acids long. Germline assignment: CDR1 SNHLY and CDR2 FYNNEI. J gave up 7 bases and V 7 bases, and 7 bases lay outside the gene matches. The CDR3 sequence: CASTTTGGFEKLFF. CDR3 bases: TGTGCCAGCACTACCACAGGGGGCTTTGAAAAACTGTTTTTT.

The gene calls are TRBV6-5 and TRBJ2-5, with 8 bases lining up with TRBD2. From germline, CDR1 is MNHEY and CDR2 SVGAGI. Germline trimming cut 4 bases from V and 7 bases from J; bases unmatched to any gene: 11. The CDR3 length is 15 residues. The CDR3 reads CASSSTGTSLGTQYF. In DNA form, the CDR3 reads TGTGCCAGCAGTTCCACCGGGACTAGTTTGGGGACCCAGTACTTC.

V and J are TRBV27 and TRBJ2-7, with 7 bases lining up with TRBD2. Germline trimming cut 0 bases from V and 2 bases from J; bases unmatched to any gene: 7. The CDR3 consists of 16 residues. Germline loops: CDR1 MNHEY, CDR2 SMNVEV (reference sequence). The CDR3: CASSLSITSVTYEQYF. The CDR3, as DNA: TGTGCCAGCAGTTTATCTATTACTAGCGTGACCTACGAGCAGTACTTC.

This rearrangement joins TRBV6-5 to TRBJ2-7; possibly TRBD1 for D (6 bases). From germline, CDR1 is MNHEY and CDR2 SVGAGI. CDR3 length: 13 residues. The germline V and J ends were trimmed by 2 bases and 3 bases, with 8 bases remaining between them. In nucleotides, the CDR3 is TGTGCCAGCAGTTACAGGGGGTTCTACGAGCAGTACTTC. It encodes CASSYRGFYEQYF.

V and J are TRBV2 and TRBJ2-7; TRBD1 aligns across 7 bases. Losses at the gene ends were 6 bases for V and 6 bases for J; bases not matched to a gene: 11. Germline CDR1 SNHLY, CDR2 FYNNEI. This CDR3 has 14 amino acids. The CDR3 nucleotides are TGTGCCAGCAGCGAAATAAGACAGGGCCTCGAGCAGTACTTC. This sequence encodes CASSEIRQGLEQYF.

This chain links TRBV28 with TRBJ2-7, with 7 bases matching TRBD1. CDR1 and CDR2 (germline): MDHEN, SYDVKM. The J segment lost 5 bases and the V segment lost 11 bases, leaving 9 bases of the junction unmatched. This CDR3 region has 12 residues. CDR3 region: CAVGDSIHEQYF. Here the CDR3 DNA reads TGTGCCGTCGGGGACAGTATCCACGAGCAGTACTTC.

This rearrangement joins TRBV2 to TRBJ2-1; 10 nucleotides line up with TRBD2. The trim removed 3 bases at V and 10 bases at J, leaving 3 bases unmatched. CDR1 and CDR2 (germline): SNHLY, FYNNEI. The CDR3 runs to 13 residues. CDR3 loop: CASSEAAGGEQFF. DNA for the CDR3: TGTGCCAGCAGTGAGGCAGCGGGGGGGGAGCAGTTCTTC.

The chain links TRBV13 to TRBJ1-5, with 7 nucleotides matching TRBD1. V was pared by 4 bases and J by 12 bases, with 12 bases of the junction left unmatched. The CDR3 spans 14 residues. The germline V gene encodes CDR1 PRHDT and CDR2 FYEKMQ (reference sequence). CDR3 DNA sequence: TGTGCCAGCAGCTCCATGGGACAGCAGAGCCTCCAGCATTTT. The encoded protein is CASSSMGQQSLQHF.